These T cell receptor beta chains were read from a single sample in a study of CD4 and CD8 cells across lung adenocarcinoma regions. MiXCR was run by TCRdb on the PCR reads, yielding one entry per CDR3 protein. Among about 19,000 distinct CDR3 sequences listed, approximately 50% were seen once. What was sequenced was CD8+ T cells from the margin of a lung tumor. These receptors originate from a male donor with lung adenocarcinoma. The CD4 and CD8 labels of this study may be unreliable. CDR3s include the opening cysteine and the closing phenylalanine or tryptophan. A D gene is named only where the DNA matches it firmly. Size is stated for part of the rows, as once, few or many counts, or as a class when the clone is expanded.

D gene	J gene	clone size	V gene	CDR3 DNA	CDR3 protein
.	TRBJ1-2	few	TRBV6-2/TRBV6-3	TGTGCCAGCGCGTTGGAGGGTAACTATGGCTACACCTTC	CASALEGNYGYTF
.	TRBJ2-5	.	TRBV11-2	TGTGCCAGCAGCTTAGATTACCTTTCCAGGCAAGAGACCCAGTACTTC	CASSLDYLSRQETQYF
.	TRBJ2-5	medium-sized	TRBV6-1	TGTGCCAGCACCTTACAGATCCAAGAGACCCAGTACTTC	CASTLQIQETQYF
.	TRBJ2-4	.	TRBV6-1	TGTGCCAGCAGTGGGACCACGGATACTCAGTACTTT	CASSGTTDTQYF
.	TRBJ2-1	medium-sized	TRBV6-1	TGTGCCAGCAGTGAAGCAGGAGGGGCAGGGAGCAATGAGCAGTTCTTC	CASSEAGGAGSNEQFF
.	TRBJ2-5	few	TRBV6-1	TGTGCCAGCAGCACCACAGGGTACCAAGAGACCCAGTACTTC	CASSTTGYQETQYF
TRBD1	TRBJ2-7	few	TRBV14	TGTGCCAGCAGCCAAATCCGGGACAGGGTTAAAGATGAGCAGTACTTC	CASSQIRDRVKDEQYF
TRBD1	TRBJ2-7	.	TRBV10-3	TGTGCCATCAGTATGGACAGGGCTAACGAGCAGTACTTC	CAISMDRANEQYF
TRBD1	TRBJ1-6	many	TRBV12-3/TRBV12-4	TGTGCCAGCAGTTTAAGGGGGCAATCACCCCTCCACTTT	CASSLRGQSPLHF
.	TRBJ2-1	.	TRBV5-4	TGTGCCAGCAGCGCCCGGGGTAATGAGCAGTTCTTC	CASSARGNEQFF
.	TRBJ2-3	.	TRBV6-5	TGTGCCAGCAGTAACCAAGATACGCAGTACTTT	CASSNQDTQYF
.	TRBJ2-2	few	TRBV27	TGTGCCAGTTCGTGGGGCAGGGCGAACACCGGGGAGCTGTTTTTT	CASSWGRANTGELFF
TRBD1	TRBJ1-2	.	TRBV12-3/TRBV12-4	TGTGCCAGCACCCAGGGGGCAGTTTATGGCTACACCTTC	CASTQGAVYGYTF
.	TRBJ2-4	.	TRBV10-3	TGTGGCGGCTCGGGGCTGGGCGCCAAAAACATGCAGTACTTC	CGGSGLGAKNMQYF
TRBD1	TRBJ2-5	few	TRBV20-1	TGCAGTGTTAGTAGAGGGACAGAACAAGAGACCCAGTACTTC	CSVSRGTEQETQYF
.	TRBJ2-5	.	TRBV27	TGTGCCAGCAGTTCCGGGGGGCGGGGGACCCAGTACTTC	CASSSGGRGTQYF
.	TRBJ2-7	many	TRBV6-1	TGTGCCAGCAGTGAAGAGGGTAGCGAACCCGCCTACGAGCAGTACTTC	CASSEEGSEPAYEQYF
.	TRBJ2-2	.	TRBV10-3	TGTGCCATCAGTGAGGTCGGTGAGCCGAACACCGGGGAGCTGTTTTTT	CAISEVGEPNTGELFF
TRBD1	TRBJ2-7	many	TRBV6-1	TGTGCCAGCAGAAAACAGGGGGCCTCCTACGAGCAGTACTTC	CASRKQGASYEQYF
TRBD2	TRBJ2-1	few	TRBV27	TGTGCCAGCAGTGGGGGGACTAGTTCTAGGAATGAGCAGTTCTTC	CASSGGTSSRNEQFF
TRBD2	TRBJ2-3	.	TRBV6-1	TGTGCCAGCAGTGAAGGGGCGGGAGGGGGTTGGAATACGCAGTATTTT	CASSEGAGGGWNTQYF
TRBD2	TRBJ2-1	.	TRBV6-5	TGTGCCAGCAGTTACTCCCTAAGCGGGAGGTTCTACAATGAGCAGTTCTTC	CASSYSLSGRFYNEQFF
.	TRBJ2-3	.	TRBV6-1	TGTGCCTGCAGGGGGCCCGGGGGGCGTGACACAGATACGCAGTATTTC	CACRGPGGRDTDTQYF
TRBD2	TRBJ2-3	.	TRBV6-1	TGTGCCAGCAGTGCGGGACTAAATACGCAGTATTTT	CASSAGLNTQYF
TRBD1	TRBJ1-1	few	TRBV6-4	TGTGCCAGCAGCGAGTACCGGGACAGACAAACGAGGAACACTGAAGCTTTCTTT	CASSEYRDRQTRNTEAFF
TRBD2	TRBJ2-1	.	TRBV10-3	TGTGCCATCACATCTAGCGGGACTCTTGGTGAGCAGTTCTTC	CAITSSGTLGEQFF
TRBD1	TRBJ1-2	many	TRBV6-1	TGTGCCAGCAGTCGCGGGACAGGGGGCAGCTATGGCTACACCTTC	CASSRGTGGSYGYTF
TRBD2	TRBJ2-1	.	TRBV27	TGTGCCAGCAGTTTAAGGGCTAGCGGACAACTGGACGATACGCAGTTCTTC	CASSLRASGQLDDTQFF